Detailed here is one T cell receptor (beta chain). Terminally differentiated effector memory CD45RA+ cells were excluded by CCR7 positive selection of CD45RO-negative cells. This sample stems from a study of shared clonotypes between healthy human individuals. Study context: The study used three CD4 naive, three CD4 memory, two CD8 naive and one CD8 memory plate per donor.

The assay was immunoSEQ multiplex PCR, and TCRdb's table has in-frame clones only and misses some. The data contain 700,000 to 950,000 clones, approximately 96% of them singletons. Germline CDR1 WNHNN, CDR2 SYGVQD (reference sequence). This CDR3 has 13 amino acids. V was cut by 6 bases and J by 2 bases, with 10 bases left in between. V usage is TRBV10-1 and J usage is TRBJ1-2; D call uncertain. Material for sequencing was naive CD8+ T cells sorted from blood. This TCR was sampled from a young man in good health. Written as DNA, the CDR3 is TGCGCCAGCAGCGAGGAGAAGAACTATGGCTACACCTTC. It yields the protein CASSEEKNYGYTF.